Below are 19 T cell receptor beta chains sequenced from a single sample in a study of beta chain features in type 1 diabetes (dated by TCRdb to 2016 to 2019). The full study reports these points: A moderate but significant shortening of TCRB CDR3 length was observed in type 1 diabetes patients in all four CD4+ subsets.

These receptors' antigens are unknown. Receptor libraries were prepared by the immunoSEQ multiplex PCR assay. The entire isolated RNA was reverse transcribed using the High Capacity cDNA Reverse Transcription Kit, and thus expressed TCRB transcripts were sequenced. TCRdb obtained this table from immuneACCESS and retained in-frame rearrangements with V and J assigned. These tables miss some clones; where compared with another copy, unresolved V genes account for less than half of the shortfall, and the remainder is unexplained. Here the sample has approximately 150,000 clones; roughly 10% occur a single time. Around 0.75% of the sample belongs to the ten largest clones. Sequencing was performed on central memory CD4+ T cells from blood. These receptors were taken from a man aged 30-40 years with type 1 diabetes.

In this sample, this clone turned up many times. Germline is not matched at one junction end, which may reflect a read error. The CDR3 nucleotides read TGTGCTAGCAGCCCAAACAGGGACCTCACCGGGGAGCTGTTTTTT. Translation gives CASSPNRDLTGELFF. The chain joins TRBV7-7 to TRBJ2-2, with a tentative D call TRBD1 (6 bases). The CDR3 spans 15 residues. Per the germline V gene, CDR1 is SSHAT and CDR2 is FNYEAQ (reference sequence).

This clone was seen more than once but under ten times. This specimen includes other DNA sequences encoding the same CDR3. This chain uses TRBV2 with TRBJ2-7, with 9 positions matching TRBD1. The ends lost 7 bases at V and 2 bases at J; junction bases unmatched: 6. The CDR3 totals 14 residues. Germline CDR1 reads SNHLY; CDR2 reads FYNNEI. CDR3 coding DNA: TGTGCCAGCACCCGGGACAGGGAAACCTACGAGCAGTACTTC. The encoded protein is CASTRDRETYEQYF.

In its sample, this clone was seen a few times. This rearrangement joins TRBV7-9 to TRBJ1-5; weak D call: TRBD1 (6 bases). Trimming left V 2 bases short and J 6 bases short, with 11 bases between. Germline V gene lookup returns CDR1 SEHNR and CDR2 FQNEAQ (reference sequence). The CDR3 covers 14 residues. The CDR3 nucleotides are TGTGCCAGCAGCTTAATGGGGGCAGGTCAGCCCCAGCATTTT. Its protein is CASSLMGAGQPQHF.

This clone was seen repeatedly, ten times or more. The V gene is TRBV4-2, the J gene TRBJ2-7; tentative D call: TRBD2 (6 bases). V lost 1 base, J lost 0 bases, and 10 bases lay in between. The CDR3 totals 15 residues. Germline V gene lookup returns CDR1 LGHNA and CDR2 YNFKEQ. The CDR3 sequence is CASSQVRDPSYEQYF. The CDR3 nucleotides are TGTGCCAGCAGCCAAGTGCGGGATCCCTCCTACGAGCAGTACTTC.

This clone was observed a few times. Other DNA sequences in this sample translate to the same CDR3. The chain links TRBV6-5 to TRBJ1-5, with 9 bases identical to TRBD1. This CDR3 contains 15 residues. The V and J ends lost 0 bases and 5 bases, in that order; junction bases with no gene match: 2. The V gene's germline CDR1 is MNHEY and CDR2 SVGAGI. CDR3 DNA sequence: TGTGCCAGCAGTTACTCAAGGACAGGGGATCAGCCCCAGCATTTT. Encoded protein: CASSYSRTGDQPQHF.

A few counts support this clone. V is TRBV7-9 and J is TRBJ1-2, with a tentative D call TRBD1 (5 bases). This CDR3 is built from 13 residues. Trimming pared 7 bases from V and 5 bases from J, leaving 14 bases between. Germline V gene sequence: CDR1 SEHNR, CDR2 FQNEAQ (reference sequence). The CDR3 DNA is TGTGCCAGCACCTCGGCAGGGCAATATGGCTACACCTTC. Residues: CASTSAGQYGYTF.

The chain carries TRBV19 and TRBJ1-5, with D possibly being TRBD1 (6 bases). The CDR3 length is 17 residues. V was trimmed by 4 bases and J by 1 base, leaving 17 bases between them. The germline gives CDR1 LNHDA, CDR2 SQIVND (reference sequence). For the CDR3, the DNA is TGTGCCAGTAGTAGTCCCGGGACAAGGGCGAGCAATCAGCCCCAGCATTTT. This encodes CASSSPGTRASNQPQHF.

The V and J genes are TRBV7-8 and TRBJ1-1; 9 nucleotides align to TRBD1. The CDR3 contains 17 residues. With V trimmed by 6 bases and J by 4 bases, 15 bases remained unmatched. Per germline, CDR1 SGHVS and CDR2 FQNEAQ. CDR3 DNA: TGTGCCAGCAGATACACAGGGGGCGCCGGGGGCGGCACTGAAGCTTTCTTT. It specifies CASRYTGGAGGGTEAFF. The entire variable domain, with the rest obtained from reference TRBV7-8 and TRBJ1-1, is as follows: GAGVSQSPRYKVAKRGQDVALRCDPISGHVSLFWYQQALGQGPEFLTYFQNEAQLDKSGLPSDRFFAERPEGSVSTLKIQRTQQEDSAVYLCASRYTGGAGGGTEAFFGQGTRLTVV.

This chain links TRBV5-1 with TRBJ2-1, with D possibly being TRBD1 (6 bases). The germline gives CDR1 SGHRS, CDR2 YFSETQ. V was cut by 5 bases and J by 4 bases, with 16 bases left in between. This CDR3 has 15 residues. The CDR3 reads CASRSLDRIYNEQFF. For the CDR3, the DNA is TGCGCCAGCAGGTCCTTGGACAGAATTTACAATGAGCAGTTCTTC. Full variable domain (rest looked up from reference TRBV5-1 and TRBJ2-1): KAGVTQTPRYLIKTRGQQVTLSCSPISGHRSVSWYQQTPGQGLQFLFEYFSETQRNKGNFPGRFSGRQFSNSRSEMNVSTLELGDSALYLCASRSLDRIYNEQFFGPGTRLTVL.

This clone appeared a few times. This sequence joins TRBV5-6 and TRBJ2-5; D unresolved. The CDR3 sequence is 13 residues long. Between the trimmed V and J ends, which lost 0 bases and 2 bases, there was a span of 5 bases. Looked up from germline, CDR1 is SGHDT and CDR2 is YYEEEE. Here the CDR3 DNA reads TGTGCCAGCAGCTTGGGTCTACAAGAGACCCAGTACTTC. Protein product: CASSLGLQETQYF.

This clone occurred a few times. V is TRBV6-4 and J is TRBJ2-1, with 8 positions matching TRBD1. In germline, CDR1 is MRHNA, CDR2 SNTAGT. This CDR3 spans 13 amino acids. V lost 4 bases and J lost 12; bases outside the gene matches: 8. The CDR3 spells CASSAETGDPQFF. Written as DNA, the CDR3 is TGTGCCAGCAGTGCGGAGACAGGGGATCCGCAGTTCTTC.

This clone was picked up a small number of times. The DNA for the CDR3 is TGTGCCAGCACAGACTATAGGGACTATGGCTACACCTTC. Residues: CASTDYRDYGYTF. The chain employs TRBV2 and TRBJ1-2; D is unclear. The CDR3 covers 13 residues. Deletions cut 7 bases from V and 3 bases from J, with 12 bases between. In germline, CDR1 is SNHLY, CDR2 FYNNEI.

This clone turned up a few times. The gene calls are TRBV28 and TRBJ1-1, with TRBD1 identical over 8 bases. The trim removed 3 bases at V and 9 bases at J, leaving 9 bases unmatched. CDR1 and CDR2 from the germline V gene are MDHEN and SYDVKM. CDR3 length: 14 residues. CDR3 coding DNA: TGTGCCAGCAGTTTCCCAGCCACAGGGGGACAAGCTTTCTTT. Amino acids: CASSFPATGGQAFF. The whole variable domain, remainder taken from reference TRBV28 and TRBJ1-1, is DVKVTQSSRYLVKRTGEKVFLECVQDMDHENMFWYRQDPGLGLRLIYFSYDVKMKEKGDIPEGYSVSREKKERFSLILESASTNQTSMYLCASSFPATGGQAFFGQGTRLTVV.

This chain joins TRBV27 and TRBJ2-1; D gene uncertain. Trimming took off 3 bases at V and 10 bases at J, with 10 bases between the two ends. In germline, CDR1 is MNHEY, CDR2 SMNVEV (reference sequence). CDR3 length: 12 residues. CDR3: CASSFTNREQFF. Here the CDR3 DNA reads TGTGCCAGCAGTTTTACCAATCGGGAGCAGTTCTTC.

This clone was seen more than once but under ten times. This sequence joins TRBV2 and TRBJ1-2, with 7 bases identical to TRBD1. This CDR3 contains 13 residues. J gave up 6 bases and V 2 bases, and 3 bases lay outside the gene matches. Germline CDR1 and CDR2: SNHLY and FYNNEI. CDR3 sequence reads: CASSERQGNGYTF. The CDR3 region has the DNA TGTGCCAGCAGTGAAAGACAGGGAAATGGCTACACCTTC.

This clone was counted a few times. The chain couples TRBV9 to TRBJ2-1; 9 nucleotides agree with TRBD2. Trimming cost V 4 bases and J 6 bases; bases outside gene matches: 11. The CDR3 extends over 16 amino acids. The germline V gene has CDR1 SGDLS and CDR2 YYNGEE. CDR3 sequence: CASSLMYAGGINEQFF. CDR3 in DNA: TGTGCCAGCAGCTTAATGTACGCGGGGGGGATCAATGAGCAGTTCTTC.

The chain combines TRBV2 with TRBJ1-2; TRBD1 agrees at 9 bases. V shed 3 bases, J shed 6 bases, and the junction held 5 bases outside the gene matches. The CDR3 spans 14 residues. Looked up from germline, CDR1 is SNHLY and CDR2 is FYNNEI. The DNA of the CDR3 is TGTGCCAGCAGTGACAGGACAGGGGCGGATGGCTACACCTTC. Translating gives CASSDRTGADGYTF. Using reference TRBV2 and TRBJ1-2 for the parts outside the CDR3, the full variable domain is EPEVTQTPSHQVTQMGQEVILRCVPISNHLYFYWYRQILGQKVEFLVSFYNNEISEKSEIFDDQFSVERPDGSNFTLKIRSTKLEDSAMYFCASSDRTGADGYTFGSGTRLTVV.

In nucleotides, the CDR3 is TGTGCCAGCAGTACCCGAGGGATGGAGACCCAGTACTTC. Translating it yields CASSTRGMETQYF. The chain combines TRBV27 with TRBJ2-5, with D possibly being TRBD2 (5 bases). V was trimmed by 5 bases and J by 5 bases, leaving 12 bases between them. Germline CDR1 and CDR2: MNHEY and SMNVEV (reference sequence). The length of the CDR3 is 13 residues.

The chain's CDR3 is CAWSPSGREAFF. The CDR3 region has the DNA TGTGCCTGGAGTCCATCAGGGAGGGAAGCTTTCTTT. This sequence joins TRBV30 and TRBJ1-1; tentative D call: TRBD1 (5 bases). The ends were cut back, 2 bases at V and 8 bases at J, with 12 bases in the middle. CDR3 length: 12 residues. CDR1 is GTSNPN, CDR2 SVGIG, per germline (reference sequence).